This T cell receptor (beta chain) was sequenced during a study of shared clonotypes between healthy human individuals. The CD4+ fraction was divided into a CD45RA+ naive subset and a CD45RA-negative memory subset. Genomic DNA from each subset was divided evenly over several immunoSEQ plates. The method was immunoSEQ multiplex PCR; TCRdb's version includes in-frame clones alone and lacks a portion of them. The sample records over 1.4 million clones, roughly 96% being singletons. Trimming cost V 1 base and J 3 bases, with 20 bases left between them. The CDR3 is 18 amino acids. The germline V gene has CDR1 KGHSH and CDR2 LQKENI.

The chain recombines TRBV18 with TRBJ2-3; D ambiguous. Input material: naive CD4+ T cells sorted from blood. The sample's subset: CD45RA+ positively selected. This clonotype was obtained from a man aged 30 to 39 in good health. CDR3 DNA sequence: TGTGCCAGCTCACCACGGGCGGCGGCCTCACCGAGAACAGATACGCAGTATTTT. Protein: CASSPRAAASPRTDTQYF. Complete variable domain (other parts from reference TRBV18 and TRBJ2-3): NAGVMQNPRHLVRRRGQEARLRCSPMKGHSHVYWYRQLPEEGLKFMVYLQKENIIDESGMPKERFSAEFPKEGPSILRIQQVVRGDSAAYFCASSPRAAASPRTDTQYFGPGTRLTVL.